This T cell receptor (beta chain) was captured by sequencing in a study of T cell responses to AZD1222 COVID-19 vaccine. Trimming shortened V by 3 bases and J by 6 bases, and 14 bases separated the two germline ends. The CDR3 spans 14 residues. Germline V gene lookup returns CDR1 MGHDK and CDR2 SYGVNS. Sequencing was performed with immunoSEQ multiplex PCR; in TCRdb, only in-frame clones are kept and a portion is missing. The table lists roughly 110,000 clones, about 90% of them singletons. Study results and limitations: Targets within unmutated variant regions were reportedly found for nearly half of spike-specific TCRs. Repertoire sampling happened only post peak T cell response. The donors showed a predominance of white British ancestry and of females, with possible underestimation of clonal diversity. Recipients of AZD1222 seropositive at baseline numbered only 6 or 7.

A word on this clone: The antigen is undetermined.

The V call is TRBV25-1, the J call TRBJ1-2; a weak D match, TRBD1 (5 bases). This clonotype was sampled from an adult in good health. The specimen comprised peripheral blood, sampled on day 0 of AZD1222 vaccination. DNA for the CDR3: TGTGCCAGCAGTGAGGGACTTTTGGCTAATGGCTACACCTTC. It yields the protein CASSEGLLANGYTF.